A single sample gave rise to the 21 T cell receptor beta chains below, sequenced in a study of T cell repertoires in cytomegalovirus infection. In TCRdb, the reads were re-called with MiXCR into one record per CDR3 protein. This sample has around 130,000 distinct CDR3 sequences, with approximately 24% found just once. These receptors are not linked to any known antigen. The specimen was PBMCs, sequenced either directly or after in vitro stimulation (not recorded which). These receptors were collected from a human donor in good health (CMV status not recorded). Some clones in this sample may be carry-over from other donors' samples.

This clonotype showed up just once. The CDR3 DNA reads TGCAGCGTTGAACCCGGACAGGGGGGCGAGCAGTACTTC. This codes for CSVEPGQGGEQYF. The chain recombines TRBV29-1 with TRBJ2-7; TRBD1 matches 10 bases. V lost 2 bases and J lost 6; bases outside the gene matches: 4. Germline V lookup: CDR1 SQVTM, CDR2 ANQGSEA. The CDR3 spans 13 residues.

The chain uses TRBV18 and TRBJ2-3, with a tentative D call TRBD1 (5 bases). The germline V gene encodes CDR1 KGHSH and CDR2 LQKENI. V was pared by 5 bases and J by 1 base, with 7 bases between. The CDR3 extends over 13 amino acids. The CDR3 protein is CASSGAGTDTQYF. Here the CDR3 DNA reads TGTGCCAGCTCAGGGGCTGGCACAGATACGCAGTATTTT.

This clonotype has just a few counts. The chain uses TRBV20-1 and TRBJ1-1; TRBD1 is a possible D gene (5 bases). Trimming cost V 4 bases and J 1 base, with 7 bases left between them. CDR1 and CDR2 from the germline V gene are DFQATT and SNEGSKA (reference sequence). This CDR3 is built from 12 residues. CDR3 nucleotides: TGCAGTGCTATGGGACCGAACACTGAAGCTTTCTTT. It codes for CSAMGPNTEAFF.

In its sample, this clonotype was seen a few times. This chain joins TRBV28 and TRBJ2-5, with D unclear. The V gene lost 8 bases and the J gene lost 1 base, with 11 bases spanning the gap. CDR1 is MDHEN, CDR2 SYDVKM, per germline. The CDR3 loop spans 13 amino acids. For the CDR3, the DNA is TGTGCCAGCGGGAAGGCCTTCCAAGAGACCCAGTACTTC. Translation gives CASGKAFQETQYF.

This clonotype was counted between two and nine times. CDR3 sequence: CASSLGTAANTGELFF. The CDR3 DNA follows: TGTGCCAGCAGTTTAGGGACAGCTGCGAACACCGGGGAGCTGTTTTTT. The chain links TRBV28 to TRBJ2-2, with 7 bases matching TRBD1. The length of the CDR3 is 16 residues. Trimming cost V 2 bases and J 0 bases; bases outside gene matches: 3. Germline lookup yields CDR1 MDHEN and CDR2 SYDVKM. The complete variable domain, with remaining parts taken from reference TRBV28 and TRBJ2-2, reads DVKVTQSSRYLVKRTGEKVFLECVQDMDHENMFWYRQDPGLGLRLIYFSYDVKMKEKGDIPEGYSVSREKKERFSLILESASTNQTSMYLCASSLGTAANTGELFFGEGSRLTVL.

The chain joins TRBV5-4 to TRBJ2-5; D might be TRBD1 (5 bases). Germline-derived CDR1 and CDR2 are SGHNT and YYREEE (reference sequence). V was pared by 1 base and J by 1 base, with 11 bases between. The CDR3 is 15 amino acids. The CDR3 spells CASSLLWGSQETQYF. Written as DNA, the CDR3 is TGTGCCAGCAGCTTGCTTTGGGGCAGCCAAGAGACCCAGTACTTC.

CDR3 amino acids: CASSLRGGTQYF. CDR3 in DNA: TGTGCCAGCAGCTTAAGAGGTGGTACGCAGTATTTT. This chain links TRBV7-3 with TRBJ2-3, with D uncertain. The germline CDR1 and CDR2 sequences are SGHTA and FQGTGA. The CDR3 runs to 12 residues. V lost 1 base and J 8 bases, leaving 7 bases between the germline ends.

The rearrangement links TRBV11-3 to TRBJ2-3; the D gene is possibly TRBD2 (6 bases). CDR1 and CDR2 from the germline V gene are SGHNT and YENEEA. The V and J ends lost 8 bases and 5 bases respectively, with 14 bases between them. The CDR3 is made up of 13 amino acids. CDR3 sequence: CASGRDSLDTQYF. CDR3 in DNA: TGTGCCAGCGGACGGGACTCACTAGATACGCAGTATTTT. The full variable domain, with the rest looked up from reference TRBV11-3 and TRBJ2-3, is EAGVVQSPRYKIIEKKQPVAFWCNPISGHNTLYWYLQNLGQGPELLIRYENEEAVDDSQLPKDRFSAERLKGVDSTLKIQPAELGDSAVYLCASGRDSLDTQYFGPGTRLTVL.

The chain has TRBV20-1 and TRBJ2-7, with 7 bases identical to TRBD1. The CDR3 covers 13 residues. Germline loops: CDR1 DFQATT, CDR2 SNEGSKA (reference sequence). Losses at the gene ends were 2 bases for V and 2 bases for J; bases not matched to a gene: 3. CDR3 in amino acids: CSARKGQAYEQYF. The DNA for the CDR3 is TGCAGTGCTAGAAAAGGACAGGCCTACGAGCAGTACTTC.

This clonotype occurred a few times. The chain combines TRBV4-3 with TRBJ2-1; D uncertain. V dropped 2 bases and J dropped 1 base, with 9 bases sitting between them. The CDR3 consists of 15 residues. Germline lookup yields CDR1 LGHNA and CDR2 YSLEER. The CDR3 protein is CASSQHPTSYNEQFF. The DNA for the CDR3 is TGCGCCAGCAGCCAACACCCTACTTCCTACAATGAGCAGTTCTTC.

This clonotype was found many times. The chain is built from TRBV5-4 and TRBJ2-1; possible D gene TRBD2, 6 bases. Deletions cut 3 bases from V and 7 bases from J, with 14 bases between. Germline values: CDR1 SGHNT, CDR2 YYREEE (reference sequence). CDR3 length: 14 residues. The CDR3 protein is CASSSWRDPNEQFF. The DNA for the CDR3 is TGTGCCAGCAGCTCATGGAGGGACCCGAATGAGCAGTTCTTC.

The genes are TRBV27 and TRBJ1-4; the D is unclear. Trimming stripped 6 bases from V and 7 bases from J, with 6 bases between. This CDR3 is 11 amino acids long. Germline V gene sequence: CDR1 MNHEY, CDR2 SMNVEV (reference sequence). The CDR3 is CASSHGEKLFF. The CDR3 DNA reads TGTGCCAGCAGCCATGGTGAAAAACTGTTTTTT.

The rearrangement links TRBV7-4 to TRBJ1-1, with 7 bases fitting TRBD1. This CDR3 region has 14 residues. CDR1 and CDR2 from the germline V gene are SGHVT and SQSDAQ. The V segment lost 2 bases and the J segment 5 bases; nucleotides outside the gene matches: 5. The CDR3 region is CASSLRTGLTEAFF. The CDR3 bases are TGTGCCAGCAGCTTAAGGACAGGCTTGACTGAAGCTTTCTTT.

This clonotype showed up just a few times. This rearrangement joins TRBV20-1 to TRBJ1-1; maybe TRBD1 (5 bases). In germline, CDR1 is DFQATT, CDR2 SNEGSKA (reference sequence). The CDR3 has 14 residues. The V end was cut by 6 bases, the J end by 4 bases, with 18 bases between. The CDR3 DNA reads as TGCAGTGCAACGTATACCGGGCAGGGCACTGAAGCTTTCTTT. It codes for CSATYTGQGTEAFF.

This rearrangement joins TRBV7-2 to TRBJ2-2; D perhaps matches TRBD2 (6 bases). CDR1 is SGHTA, CDR2 FQGNSA, per germline. Trimming cost V 3 bases and J 3 bases, with 11 bases left between them. This CDR3 comprises 15 residues. The CDR3 reads CASSLGGLYTGELFF. The CDR3 DNA reads as TGTGCCAGCAGCTTGGGGGGACTTTACACCGGGGAGCTGTTTTTT.

The sample holds a few counts of this clonotype. This sequence joins TRBV19 and TRBJ1-1; perhaps TRBD1 as D (5 bases). This CDR3 has 16 residues. The V gene's germline CDR1 is LNHDA and CDR2 SQIVND (reference sequence). Trimming stripped 0 bases from V and 4 bases from J, with 15 bases between. CDR3 sequence (DNA): TGTGCCAGTAGTATAGAGTCGACAGAGGACGGCACTGAAGCTTTCTTT. It yields the protein CASSIESTEDGTEAFF.

V gene TRBV6-8 combines with J gene TRBJ2-3; 7 bases line up with TRBD2. Germline CDR1 is MNHGY and CDR2 is SAAAGT. The V segment lost 0 bases and the J segment 2 bases; nucleotides outside the gene matches: 11. This CDR3 spans 18 amino acids. For the CDR3, the DNA is TGTGCCAGCAGTTACTCTCTCGGGGGGTCCCGTTTCACAGATACGCAGTATTTT. It translates to CASSYSLGGSRFTDTQYF.

In this sample, this clonotype turned up a few times. The chain links TRBV19 to TRBJ2-7; D call uncertain. Per the germline V gene, CDR1 is LNHDA and CDR2 is SQIVND (reference sequence). CDR3 length equals 16 residues. Trimming took off 7 bases at V and 0 bases at J, with 19 bases between the two ends. CDR3 DNA sequence: TGTGCCAGTAATTTGGCACCAGGAAGAATCTCCTACGAGCAGTACGTC. Translation: CASNLAPGRISYEQYV.

This clonotype occurred a few times. This chain uses TRBV6-2 or TRBV6-3 with TRBJ2-1; the match to TRBD2 covers 14 bases. The junction had 16 bases not matched to a gene; V was cut back by 6 bases and J by 6 bases. The CDR3 contains 19 residues. Per germline, CDR1 MNHEY and CDR2 SVGEGT. CDR3 amino acids: CASSRISGLAGVGGNEQFF. The DNA of the CDR3 is TGTGCCAGCAGCCGGATCTCGGGACTAGCGGGAGTCGGGGGCAATGAGCAGTTCTTC.

This clonotype was observed many times. The CDR3 loop reads CASDRVRQTQYF. CDR3 coding DNA: TGTGCCAGCGACAGGGTGAGGCAGACCCAGTACTTC. V usage is TRBV7-9 and J usage is TRBJ2-5; the match to TRBD1 covers 7 bases. After removal of 8 bases from V and 6 bases from J, the junction contained 6 bases not matched to a gene. This CDR3 is 12 amino acids long. Looked up from germline, CDR1 is SEHNR and CDR2 is FQNEAQ (reference sequence).

This clonotype has only a few counts. DNA of the CDR3: TGTGCCAGCGCAAGGTGGCTAGCGGGAGTCTACGAGCAGTACGTC. Translation gives CASARWLAGVYEQYV. The rearrangement links TRBV7-9 to TRBJ2-7; 10 bases line up with TRBD2. The CDR3 covers 15 residues. From germline, CDR1 is SEHNR and CDR2 FQNEAQ (reference sequence). The V and J ends lost 8 bases and 3 bases, in that order; junction bases with no gene match: 10.